Detailed here is one TCR beta chain. These data come from a study of cytomegalovirus exposure and HLA in healthy donors. Germline CDR1 SGHAT, CDR2 FQNNGV. The CDR3 runs 16 residues. Unmatched junction bases numbered 8, after V lost 2 bases and J lost 2 bases. Amplification used 60 Vbeta primers and 13 Jbeta primers. Method: immunoSEQ multiplex PCR; TCRdb's copy keeps in-frame clones and lacks some. The data show fewer than 70,000 clones, approximately 71% seen once. The sequenced sample consisted of PBMCs. This receptor was identified in a man aged 50-60 years in good health and CMV-seronegative. V and J are TRBV11-2 and TRBJ2-5; 7 bases agree with TRBD1. CDR3 nucleotide sequence: TGTGCCAGCAGCTTATCGCTAGCAGGGGGACAAGAGACCCAGTACTTC. Protein: CASSLSLAGGQETQYF.